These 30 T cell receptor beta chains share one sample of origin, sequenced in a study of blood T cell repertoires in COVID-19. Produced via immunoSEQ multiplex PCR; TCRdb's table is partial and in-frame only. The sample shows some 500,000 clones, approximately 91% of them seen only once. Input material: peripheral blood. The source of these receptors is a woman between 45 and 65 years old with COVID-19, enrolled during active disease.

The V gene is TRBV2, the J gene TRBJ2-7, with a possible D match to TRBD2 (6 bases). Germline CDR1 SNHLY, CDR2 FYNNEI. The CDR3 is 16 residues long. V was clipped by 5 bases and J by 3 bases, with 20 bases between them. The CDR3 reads CASSNSRLEVSYEQYF. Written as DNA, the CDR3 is TGTGCCAGCAGTAATTCCCGACTAGAAGTAAGCTACGAGCAGTACTTC.

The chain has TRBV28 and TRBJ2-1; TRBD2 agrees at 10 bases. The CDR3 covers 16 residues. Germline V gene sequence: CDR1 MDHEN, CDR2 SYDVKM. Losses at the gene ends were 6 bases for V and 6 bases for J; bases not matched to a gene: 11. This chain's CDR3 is CASRPLERGGVNEQFF. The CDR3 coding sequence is TGTGCCAGCAGGCCTCTGGAGCGGGGGGGCGTCAATGAGCAGTTCTTC.

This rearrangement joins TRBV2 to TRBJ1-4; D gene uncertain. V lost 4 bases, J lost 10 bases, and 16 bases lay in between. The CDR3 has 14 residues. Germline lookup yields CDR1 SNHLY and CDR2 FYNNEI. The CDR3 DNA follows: TGTGCCAGCAGTGCGGCGGAGCCCTCCCGAAAACTGTTTTTT. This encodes CASSAAEPSRKLFF.

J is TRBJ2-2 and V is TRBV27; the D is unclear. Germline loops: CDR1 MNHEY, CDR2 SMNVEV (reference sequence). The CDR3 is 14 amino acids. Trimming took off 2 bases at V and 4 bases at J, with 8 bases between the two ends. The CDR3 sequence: CASSLHSSTGELFF. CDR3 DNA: TGTGCCAGCAGTTTACACAGCTCCACCGGGGAGCTGTTTTTT.

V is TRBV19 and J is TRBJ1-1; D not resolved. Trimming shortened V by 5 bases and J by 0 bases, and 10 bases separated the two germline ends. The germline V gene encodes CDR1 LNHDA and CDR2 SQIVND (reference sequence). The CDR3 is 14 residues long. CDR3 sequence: CASSDRGVNTEAFF. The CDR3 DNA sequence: TGTGCCAGTAGTGACCGGGGAGTGAACACTGAAGCTTTCTTT. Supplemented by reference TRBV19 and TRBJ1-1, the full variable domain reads DGGITQSPKYLFRKEGQNVTLSCEQNLNHDAMYWYRQDPGQGLRLIYYSQIVNDFQKGDIAEGYSVSREKKESFPLTVTSAQKNPTAFYLCASSDRGVNTEAFFGQGTRLTVV.

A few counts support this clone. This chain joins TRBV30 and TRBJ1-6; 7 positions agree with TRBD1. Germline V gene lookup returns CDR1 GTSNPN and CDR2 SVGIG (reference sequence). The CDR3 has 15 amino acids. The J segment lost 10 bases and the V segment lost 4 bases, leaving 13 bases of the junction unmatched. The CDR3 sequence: CAWMGHRGSGSPLHF. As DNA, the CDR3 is TGTGCCTGGATGGGACACAGGGGATCGGGATCACCCCTCCACTTT.

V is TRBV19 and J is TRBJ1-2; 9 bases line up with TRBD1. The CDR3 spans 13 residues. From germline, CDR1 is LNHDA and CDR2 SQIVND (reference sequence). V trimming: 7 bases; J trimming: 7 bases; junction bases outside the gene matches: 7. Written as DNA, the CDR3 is TGTGCCAGTAAAGGGACAGGGACGGGTGGCTACACCTTC. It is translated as CASKGTGTGGYTF.

CDR3 in DNA: TGTGCCAGCAGTTACTCTGACAGGGCTAACTATGGCTACACCTTC. Translated, it gives CASSYSDRANYGYTF. The V and J genes are TRBV6-5 and TRBJ1-2; 7 bases match TRBD1. The CDR3 is made up of 15 amino acids. With 0 bases clipped from V and 0 bases from J, the junction kept 1 base outside the gene matches. The germline gives CDR1 MNHEY, CDR2 SVGAGI.

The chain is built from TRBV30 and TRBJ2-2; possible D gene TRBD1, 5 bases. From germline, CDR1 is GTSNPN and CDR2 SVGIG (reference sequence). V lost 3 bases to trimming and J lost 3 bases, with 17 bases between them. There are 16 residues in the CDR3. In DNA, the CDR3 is TGTGCCTGGAGATTAGGGGAAGCCACCGACACCGGGGAGCTGTTTTTT. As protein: CAWRLGEATDTGELFF.

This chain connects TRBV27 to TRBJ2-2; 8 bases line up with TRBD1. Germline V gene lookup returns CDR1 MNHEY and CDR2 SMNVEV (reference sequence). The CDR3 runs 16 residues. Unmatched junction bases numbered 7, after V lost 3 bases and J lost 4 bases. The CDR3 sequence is CASSFSGQGFTGELFF. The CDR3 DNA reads TGTGCCAGCAGTTTCTCCGGACAGGGTTTCACCGGGGAGCTGTTTTTT.

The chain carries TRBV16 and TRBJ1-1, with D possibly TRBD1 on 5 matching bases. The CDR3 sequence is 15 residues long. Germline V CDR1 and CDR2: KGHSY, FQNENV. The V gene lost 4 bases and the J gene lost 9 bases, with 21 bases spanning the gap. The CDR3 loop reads CASSPMTEPGSQAFF. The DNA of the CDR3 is TGTGCCAGCAGCCCTATGACAGAGCCAGGATCCCAAGCTTTCTTT.

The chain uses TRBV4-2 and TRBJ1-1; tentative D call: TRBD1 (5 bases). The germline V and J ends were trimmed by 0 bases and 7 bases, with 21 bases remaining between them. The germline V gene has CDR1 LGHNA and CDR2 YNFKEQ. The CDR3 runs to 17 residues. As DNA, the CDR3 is TGTGCCAGCAGCCAAGATAGGTCCGGCCTCGTCGGGGGTGAAGCTTTCTTT. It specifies CASSQDRSGLVGGEAFF.

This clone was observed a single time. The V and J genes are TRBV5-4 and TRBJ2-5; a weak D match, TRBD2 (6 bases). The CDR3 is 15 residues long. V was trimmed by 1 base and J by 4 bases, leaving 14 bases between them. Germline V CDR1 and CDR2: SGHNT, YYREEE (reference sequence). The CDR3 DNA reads TGTGCCAGCAGCTTGCTTGGGACTGCCATAGAGACCCAGTACTTC. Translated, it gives CASSLLGTAIETQYF.

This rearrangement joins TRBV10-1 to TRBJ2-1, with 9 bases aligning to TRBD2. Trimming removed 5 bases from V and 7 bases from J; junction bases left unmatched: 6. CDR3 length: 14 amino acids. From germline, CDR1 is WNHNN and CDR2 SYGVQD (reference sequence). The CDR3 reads CASSPGTSRNEQFF. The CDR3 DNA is TGCGCCAGCAGTCCCGGGACTAGCCGAAATGAGCAGTTCTTC.

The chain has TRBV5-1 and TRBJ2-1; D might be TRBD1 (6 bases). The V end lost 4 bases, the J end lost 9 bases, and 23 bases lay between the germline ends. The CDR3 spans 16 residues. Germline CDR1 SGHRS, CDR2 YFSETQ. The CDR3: CASSQLGPPQGSEQFF. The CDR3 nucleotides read TGCGCCAGCAGCCAACTCGGGCCGCCCCAGGGGAGTGAGCAGTTCTTC.

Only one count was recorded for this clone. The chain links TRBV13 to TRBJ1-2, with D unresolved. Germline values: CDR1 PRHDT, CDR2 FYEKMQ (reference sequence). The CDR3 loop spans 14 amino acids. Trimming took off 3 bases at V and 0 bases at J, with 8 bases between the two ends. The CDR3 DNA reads TGTGCCAGCAGCTTTCTGAGATCTAACTATGGCTACACCTTC. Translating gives CASSFLRSNYGYTF.

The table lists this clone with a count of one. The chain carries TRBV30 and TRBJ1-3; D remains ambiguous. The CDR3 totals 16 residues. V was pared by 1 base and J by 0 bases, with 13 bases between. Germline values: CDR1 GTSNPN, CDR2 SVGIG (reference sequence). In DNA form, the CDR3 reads TGTGCCTGGAGTGCATCGGCCGGGAGCTCTGGAAACACCATATATTTT. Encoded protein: CAWSASAGSSGNTIYF.

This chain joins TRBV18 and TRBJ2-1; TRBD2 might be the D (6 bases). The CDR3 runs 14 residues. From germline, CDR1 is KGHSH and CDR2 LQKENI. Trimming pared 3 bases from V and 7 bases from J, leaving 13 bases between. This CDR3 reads CASSPGLPPNEQFF. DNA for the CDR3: TGTGCCAGCTCACCGGGACTTCCGCCTAATGAGCAGTTCTTC.

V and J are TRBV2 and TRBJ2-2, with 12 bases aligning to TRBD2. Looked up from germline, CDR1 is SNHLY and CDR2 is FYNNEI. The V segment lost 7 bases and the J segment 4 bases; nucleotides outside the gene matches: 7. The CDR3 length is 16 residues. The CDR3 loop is CASKASGGAFTGELFF. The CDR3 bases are TGTGCCAGCAAGGCTAGCGGGGGGGCCTTCACCGGGGAGCTGTTTTTT. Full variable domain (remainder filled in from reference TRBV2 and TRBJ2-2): EPEVTQTPSHQVTQMGQEVILRCVPISNHLYFYWYRQILGQKVEFLVSFYNNEISEKSEIFDDQFSVERPDGSNFTLKIRSTKLEDSAMYFCASKASGGAFTGELFFGEGSRLTVL.

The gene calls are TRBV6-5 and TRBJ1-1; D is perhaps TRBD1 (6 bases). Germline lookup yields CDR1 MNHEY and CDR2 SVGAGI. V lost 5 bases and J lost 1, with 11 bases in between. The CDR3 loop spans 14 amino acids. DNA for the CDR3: TGTGCCAGCAGTCGGAAGGGACAGAACACTGAAGCTTTCTTT. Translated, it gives CASSRKGQNTEAFF.

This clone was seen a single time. The CDR3 loop reads CASSVGWSGYTF. CDR3 in DNA: TGTGCCAGCAGCGTAGGGTGGAGTGGCTACACCTTC. The rearrangement links TRBV9 to TRBJ1-2; D unclear. The CDR3 is 12 residues long. Germline lookup yields CDR1 SGDLS and CDR2 YYNGEE. The V end lost 0 bases, the J end lost 7 bases, and 7 bases lay between the germline ends.

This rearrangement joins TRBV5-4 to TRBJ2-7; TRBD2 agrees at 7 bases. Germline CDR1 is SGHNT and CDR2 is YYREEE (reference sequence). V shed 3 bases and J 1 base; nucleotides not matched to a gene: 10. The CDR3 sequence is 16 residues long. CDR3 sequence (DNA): TGTGCCAGCAGCTACCCCGAACAGCGGGGTTCCTACGAGCAGTACTTC. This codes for CASSYPEQRGSYEQYF.

The DNA of the CDR3 is TGTGCCAGCAGACAGGGGAACTACAATGAGCAGTTCTTC. Translation gives CASRQGNYNEQFF. This chain joins TRBV6-5 and TRBJ2-1, with TRBD1 matching over 7 bases. The CDR3 sequence is 13 residues long. Trimming removed 6 bases from V and 3 bases from J; junction bases left unmatched: 2. CDR1 is MNHEY, CDR2 SVGAGI, per germline.

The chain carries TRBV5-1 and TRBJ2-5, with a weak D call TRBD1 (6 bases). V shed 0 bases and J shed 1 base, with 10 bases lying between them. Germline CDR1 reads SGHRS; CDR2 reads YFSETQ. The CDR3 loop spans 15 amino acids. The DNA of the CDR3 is TGCGCCAGCAGCTTGGCCGGCAGGGGCCAAGAGACCCAGTACTTC. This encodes CASSLAGRGQETQYF. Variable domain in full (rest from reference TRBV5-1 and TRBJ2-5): KAGVTQTPRYLIKTRGQQVTLSCSPISGHRSVSWYQQTPGQGLQFLFEYFSETQRNKGNFPGRFSGRQFSNSRSEMNVSTLELGDSALYLCASSLAGRGQETQYFGPGTRLLVL.

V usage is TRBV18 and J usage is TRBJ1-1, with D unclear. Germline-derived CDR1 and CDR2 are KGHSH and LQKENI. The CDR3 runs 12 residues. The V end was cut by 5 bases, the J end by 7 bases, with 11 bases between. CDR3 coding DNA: TGTGCCAGCTCAACCCGGGGAGGTGAAGCTTTCTTT. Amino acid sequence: CASSTRGGEAFF.

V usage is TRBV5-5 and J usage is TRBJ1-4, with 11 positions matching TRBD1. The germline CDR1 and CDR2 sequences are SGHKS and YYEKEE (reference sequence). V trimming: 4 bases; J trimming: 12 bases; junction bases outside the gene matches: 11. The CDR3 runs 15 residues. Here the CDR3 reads CASSPGQGDFQELFF. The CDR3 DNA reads TGTGCCAGCAGCCCGGGACAGGGGGATTTTCAGGAACTGTTTTTT.

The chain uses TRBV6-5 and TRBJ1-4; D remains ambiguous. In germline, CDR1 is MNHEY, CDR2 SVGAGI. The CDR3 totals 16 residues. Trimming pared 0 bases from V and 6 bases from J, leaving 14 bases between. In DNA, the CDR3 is TGTGCCAGCAGTTACTCGAGAGCCGGGGAGTATGAAAAACTGTTTTTT. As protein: CASSYSRAGEYEKLFF.

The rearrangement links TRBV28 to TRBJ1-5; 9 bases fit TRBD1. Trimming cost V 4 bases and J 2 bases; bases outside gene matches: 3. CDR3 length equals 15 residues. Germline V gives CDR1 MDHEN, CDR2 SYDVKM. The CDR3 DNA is TGTGCCAGCAGTTCCCGGACAGGGGGCAATCAGCCCCAGCATTTT. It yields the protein CASSSRTGGNQPQHF.

This CDR3 is CASSQDPAGITGPLHF. CDR3 sequence (DNA): TGTGCCAGCAGCCAAGATCCGGCAGGAATCACGGGGCCCCTCCACTTT. The rearrangement uses TRBV3-1 (or the pseudogene TRBV3-2) and TRBJ1-6; no reliable D call. The V end was cut by 0 bases, the J end by 13 bases, with 19 bases between. From germline, CDR1 is LGHDT and CDR2 YNNKEL (reference sequence). The CDR3 totals 16 residues.

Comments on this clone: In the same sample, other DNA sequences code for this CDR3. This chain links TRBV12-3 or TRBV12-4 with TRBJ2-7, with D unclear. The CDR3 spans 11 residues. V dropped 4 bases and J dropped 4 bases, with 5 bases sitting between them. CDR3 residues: CASSSYYEQYF. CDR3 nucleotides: TGTGCCAGCAGTTCCTATTACGAGCAGTACTTC.